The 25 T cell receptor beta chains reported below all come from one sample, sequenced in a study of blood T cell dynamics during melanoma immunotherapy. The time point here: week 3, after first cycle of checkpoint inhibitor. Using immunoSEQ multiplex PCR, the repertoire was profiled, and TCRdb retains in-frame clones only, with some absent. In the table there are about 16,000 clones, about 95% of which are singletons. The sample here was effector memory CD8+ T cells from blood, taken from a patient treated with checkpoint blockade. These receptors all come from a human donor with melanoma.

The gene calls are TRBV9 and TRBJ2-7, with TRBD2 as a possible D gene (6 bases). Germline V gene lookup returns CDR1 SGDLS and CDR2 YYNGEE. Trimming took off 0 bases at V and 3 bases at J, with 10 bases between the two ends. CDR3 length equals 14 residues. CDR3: CASSVGGIYYEQYF. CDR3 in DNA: TGTGCCAGCAGCGTAGGCGGGATATACTACGAGCAGTACTTC.

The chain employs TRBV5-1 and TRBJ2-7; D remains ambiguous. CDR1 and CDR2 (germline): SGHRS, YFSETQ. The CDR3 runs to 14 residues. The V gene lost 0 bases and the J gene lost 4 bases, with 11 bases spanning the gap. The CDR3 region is CASSLEGKLYEQYF. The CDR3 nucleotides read TGCGCCAGCAGCTTGGAGGGCAAGCTGTACGAGCAGTACTTC. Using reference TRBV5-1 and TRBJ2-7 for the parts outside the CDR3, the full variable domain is KAGVTQTPRYLIKTRGQQVTLSCSPISGHRSVSWYQQTPGQGLQFLFEYFSETQRNKGNFPGRFSGRQFSNSRSEMNVSTLELGDSALYLCASSLEGKLYEQYFGPGTRLTVT.

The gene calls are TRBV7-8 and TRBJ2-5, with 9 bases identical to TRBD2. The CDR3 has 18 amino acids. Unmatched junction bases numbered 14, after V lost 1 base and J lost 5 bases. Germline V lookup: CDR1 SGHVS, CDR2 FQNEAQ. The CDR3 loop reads CASSLVPPPTSGLETQYF. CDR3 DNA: TGTGCCAGCAGCTTAGTTCCCCCTCCAACTAGCGGGTTGGAGACCCAGTACTTC.

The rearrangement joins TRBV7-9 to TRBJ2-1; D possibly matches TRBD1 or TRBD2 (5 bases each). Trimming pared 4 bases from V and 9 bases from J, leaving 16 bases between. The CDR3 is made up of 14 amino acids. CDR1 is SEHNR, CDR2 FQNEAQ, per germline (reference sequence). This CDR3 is CASSSYGGVGEQFF. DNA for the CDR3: TGTGCCAGCAGCTCCTATGGGGGAGTAGGTGAGCAGTTCTTC.

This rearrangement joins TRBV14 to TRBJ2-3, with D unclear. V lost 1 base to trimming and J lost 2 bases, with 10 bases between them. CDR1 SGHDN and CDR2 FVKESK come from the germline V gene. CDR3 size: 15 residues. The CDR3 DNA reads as TGTGCCAGCAGCCAAGGGCTAACCTTCACAGATACGCAGTATTTT. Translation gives CASSQGLTFTDTQYF.

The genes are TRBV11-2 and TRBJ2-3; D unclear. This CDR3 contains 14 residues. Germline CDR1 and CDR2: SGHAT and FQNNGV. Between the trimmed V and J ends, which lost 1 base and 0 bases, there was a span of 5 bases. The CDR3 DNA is TGTGCCAGCAGCTTAGGCGCCAGCACAGATACGCAGTATTTT. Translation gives CASSLGASTDTQYF.

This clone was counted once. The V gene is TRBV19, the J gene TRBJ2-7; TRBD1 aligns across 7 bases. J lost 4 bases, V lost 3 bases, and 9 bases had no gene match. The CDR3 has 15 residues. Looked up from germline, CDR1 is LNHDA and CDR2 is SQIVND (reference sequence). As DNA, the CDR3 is TGTGCCAGTAGTATGACAGGGAACAACGCTTACGAGCAGTACTTC. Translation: CASSMTGNNAYEQYF.

CDR3 sequence: CARSRTLLTSDLYYEQYF. CDR3 DNA sequence: TGTGCCAGAAGCCGCACACTACTGACTAGCGACCTATACTACGAGCAGTACTTC. The chain joins TRBV5-3 to TRBJ2-7; 8 bases line up with TRBD2. TRBV5-3 is an open reading frame, and its role is uncertain. This CDR3 has 18 residues. V shed 4 bases and J 3 bases; nucleotides not matched to a gene: 18.

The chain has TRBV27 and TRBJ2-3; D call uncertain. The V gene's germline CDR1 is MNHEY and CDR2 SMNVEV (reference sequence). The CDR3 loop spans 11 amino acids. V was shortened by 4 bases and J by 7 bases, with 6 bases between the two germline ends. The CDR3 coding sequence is TGTGCCAGCAGTTCCAGGTATACGCAGTATTTT. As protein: CASSSRYTQYF.

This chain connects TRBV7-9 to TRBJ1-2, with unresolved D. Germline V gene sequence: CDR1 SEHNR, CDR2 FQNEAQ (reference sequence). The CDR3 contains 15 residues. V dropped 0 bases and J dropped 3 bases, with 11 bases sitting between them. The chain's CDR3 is CASSLAPTRDYGYTF. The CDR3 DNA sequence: TGTGCCAGCAGCTTAGCGCCGACACGAGACTATGGCTACACCTTC. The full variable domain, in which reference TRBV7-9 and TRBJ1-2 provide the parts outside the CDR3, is DTGVSQNPRHKITKRGQNVTFRCDPISEHNRLYWYRQTLGQGPEFLTYFQNEAQLEKSRLLSDRFSAERPKGSFSTLEIQRTEQGDSAMYLCASSLAPTRDYGYTFGSGTRLTVV.

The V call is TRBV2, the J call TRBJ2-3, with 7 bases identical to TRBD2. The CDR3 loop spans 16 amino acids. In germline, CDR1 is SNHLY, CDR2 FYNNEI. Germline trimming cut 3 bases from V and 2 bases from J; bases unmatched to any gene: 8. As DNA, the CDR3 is TGTGCCAGCAGTGACCTCACGGCGGGAGTCACAGATACGCAGTATTTT. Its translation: CASSDLTAGVTDTQYF.

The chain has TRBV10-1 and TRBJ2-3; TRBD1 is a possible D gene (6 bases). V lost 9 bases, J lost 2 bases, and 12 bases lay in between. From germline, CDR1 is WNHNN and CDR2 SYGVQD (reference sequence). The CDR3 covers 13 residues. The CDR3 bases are TGCGCCAGTCGGGACACCTCCACAGATACGCAGTATTTT. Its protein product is CASRDTSTDTQYF.

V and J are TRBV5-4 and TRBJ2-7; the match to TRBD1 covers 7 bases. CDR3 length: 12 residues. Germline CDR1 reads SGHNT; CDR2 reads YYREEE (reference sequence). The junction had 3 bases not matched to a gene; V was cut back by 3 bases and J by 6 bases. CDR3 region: CASSSRGSEQYF. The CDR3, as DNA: TGTGCCAGCAGCTCCAGGGGGAGCGAGCAGTACTTC.

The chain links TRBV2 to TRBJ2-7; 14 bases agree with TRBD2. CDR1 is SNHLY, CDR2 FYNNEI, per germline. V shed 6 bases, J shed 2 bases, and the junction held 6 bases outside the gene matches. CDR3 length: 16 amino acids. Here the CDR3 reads CASRGTSGRGPYEQYF. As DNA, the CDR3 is TGTGCCAGCAGAGGGACTAGCGGGAGAGGGCCCTACGAGCAGTACTTC.

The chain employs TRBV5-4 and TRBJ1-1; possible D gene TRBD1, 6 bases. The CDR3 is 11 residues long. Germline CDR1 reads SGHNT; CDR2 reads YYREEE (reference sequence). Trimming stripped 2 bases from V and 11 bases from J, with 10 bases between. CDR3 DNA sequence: TGTGCCAGCAGCTTAAACAGGGACGCTTTCTTT. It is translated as CASSLNRDAFF.

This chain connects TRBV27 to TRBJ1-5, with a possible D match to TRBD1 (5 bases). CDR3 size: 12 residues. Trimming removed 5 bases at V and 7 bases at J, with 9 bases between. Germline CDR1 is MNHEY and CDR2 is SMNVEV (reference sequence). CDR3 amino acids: CASSTPGQPQHF. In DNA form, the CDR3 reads TGTGCCAGCAGTACCCCAGGGCAGCCCCAGCATTTT.

Here the CDR3 DNA reads TGTGCCAGCAGCGTAGAAAGGCTTGGCACCGGGGAGCTGTTTTTT. Its protein is CASSVERLGTGELFF. The V and J genes are TRBV9 and TRBJ2-2; no clear D gene. This CDR3 contains 15 residues. Germline CDR1 reads SGDLS; CDR2 reads YYNGEE. V lost 0 bases and J lost 4, with 10 bases in between.

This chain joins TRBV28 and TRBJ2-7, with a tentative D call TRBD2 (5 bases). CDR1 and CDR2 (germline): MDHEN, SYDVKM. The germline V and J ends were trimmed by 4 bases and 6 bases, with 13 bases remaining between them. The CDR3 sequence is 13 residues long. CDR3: CASSSGPRVEQYF. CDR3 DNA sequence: TGTGCCAGCAGTTCCGGCCCGCGGGTCGAGCAGTACTTC.

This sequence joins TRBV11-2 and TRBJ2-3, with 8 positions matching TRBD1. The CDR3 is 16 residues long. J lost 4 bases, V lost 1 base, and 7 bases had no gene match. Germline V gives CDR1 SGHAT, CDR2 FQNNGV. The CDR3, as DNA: TGTGCCAGCAGCTTAGTGGGGGACAGGCAATCAGATACGCAGTATTTT. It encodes CASSLVGDRQSDTQYF.

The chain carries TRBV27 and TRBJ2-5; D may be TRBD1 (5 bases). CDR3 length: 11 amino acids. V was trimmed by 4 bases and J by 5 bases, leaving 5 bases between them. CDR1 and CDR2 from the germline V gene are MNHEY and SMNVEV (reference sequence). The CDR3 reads CASSSGETQYF. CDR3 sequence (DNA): TGTGCCAGCAGTTCAGGGGAGACCCAGTACTTC.

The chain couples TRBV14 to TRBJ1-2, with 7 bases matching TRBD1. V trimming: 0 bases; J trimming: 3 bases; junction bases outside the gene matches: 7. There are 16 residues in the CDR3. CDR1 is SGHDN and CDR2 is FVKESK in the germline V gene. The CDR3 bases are TGTGCCAGCAGCCAAGATCCCGGAGGGGGCTACTATGGCTACACCTTC. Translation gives CASSQDPGGGYYGYTF.

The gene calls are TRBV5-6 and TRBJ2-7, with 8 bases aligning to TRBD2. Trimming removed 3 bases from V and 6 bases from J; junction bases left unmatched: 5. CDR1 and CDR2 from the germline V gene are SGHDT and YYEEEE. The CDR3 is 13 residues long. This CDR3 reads CASSSSGWGEQYF. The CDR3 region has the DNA TGTGCCAGCAGCTCTAGCGGGTGGGGCGAGCAGTACTTC.

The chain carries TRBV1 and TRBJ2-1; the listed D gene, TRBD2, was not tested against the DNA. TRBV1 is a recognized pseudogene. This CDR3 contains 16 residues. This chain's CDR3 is CTSSRREGEIYNEQFF. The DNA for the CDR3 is TGCACCAGCAGCCGCCGGGAGGGGGAAATATACAATGAGCAGTTCTTC.

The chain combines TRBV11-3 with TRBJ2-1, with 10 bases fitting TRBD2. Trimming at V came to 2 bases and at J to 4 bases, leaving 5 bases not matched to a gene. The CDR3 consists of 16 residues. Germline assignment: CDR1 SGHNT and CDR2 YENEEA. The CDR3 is CASSLTGTSAYNEQFF. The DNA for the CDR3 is TGTGCCAGCAGCTTAACCGGGACTAGCGCTTACAATGAGCAGTTCTTC.

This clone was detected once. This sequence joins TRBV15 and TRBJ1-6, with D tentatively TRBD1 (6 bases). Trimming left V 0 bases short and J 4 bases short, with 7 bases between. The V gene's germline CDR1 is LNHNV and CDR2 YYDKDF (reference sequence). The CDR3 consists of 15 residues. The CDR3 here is CATSRDRGYNSPLHF. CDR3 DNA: TGTGCCACCAGCAGAGATAGGGGGTATAATTCACCCCTCCACTTT.